These 10 T cell receptor beta chains came from one sample sequenced in a study of control samples from healthy donors and cancer patients. TCRdb's copy holds only in-frame clones and misses some; the assay was immunoSEQ multiplex PCR. The sample yields some 120,000 clones, 90% seen once. The sample taken for sequencing was blood. The source of these receptors is a man between 18 and 29 years old in good health.

The V gene is TRBV19, the J gene TRBJ2-1, with D perhaps TRBD1 (6 bases). Germline V lookup: CDR1 LNHDA, CDR2 SQIVND (reference sequence). V lost 3 bases and J 5 bases, leaving 11 bases between the germline ends. The CDR3 is 14 amino acids. In nucleotides, the CDR3 is TGTGCCAGTAGTATTGTGGGGGCCAACAATGAGCAGTTCTTC. Translated: CASSIVGANNEQFF.

V usage is TRBV4-3 and J usage is TRBJ1-1, with D possibly matching TRBD1 (6 bases). CDR1 and CDR2 from the germline V gene are LGHNA and YSLEER. The CDR3 totals 13 residues. V was clipped by 4 bases and J by 5 bases, with 11 bases between them. This CDR3 is CASSREGGTEAFF. The CDR3 DNA reads TGCGCCAGCAGCCGAGAGGGGGGAACTGAAGCTTTCTTT.

The chain has TRBV19 and TRBJ2-1; 8 nucleotides match TRBD1. Per the germline V gene, CDR1 is LNHDA and CDR2 is SQIVND (reference sequence). The CDR3 covers 12 residues. J gave up 10 bases and V 4 bases, and 3 bases lay outside the gene matches. CDR3 bases: TGTGCCAGTAGTACCCGGACAGGGGAGCAGTTCTTC. It codes for CASSTRTGEQFF.

V gene TRBV21-1 combines with J gene TRBJ2-7; TRBD2 is the table's D call and was not checked against the DNA. TRBV21-1 is recorded as a pseudogene. CDR3 length: 16 amino acids. CDR3 amino acids: CASIPLEGRGGPEQYF. CDR3 bases: TGTGCCAGCATCCCGCTTGAAGGGAGGGGGGGGCCCGAGCAGTACTTC.

The J gene is TRBJ2-2, the V gene TRBV3-1 (or the pseudogene TRBV3-2); 10 bases are a match to TRBD2. CDR1 LGHDT and CDR2 YNNKEL come from the germline V gene (reference sequence). J was trimmed by 0 bases and V by 3 bases; bases with no gene match: 10. The CDR3 consists of 19 residues. The CDR3 is CASSQLGASGRSNTGELFF. Here the CDR3 DNA reads TGTGCCAGCAGCCAGCTGGGTGCTAGCGGGAGATCGAACACCGGGGAGCTGTTTTTT.

V is TRBV5-1 and J is TRBJ2-7, with 8 positions matching TRBD1. This CDR3 is 13 amino acids long. From germline, CDR1 is SGHRS and CDR2 YFSETQ. V dropped 0 bases and J dropped 6; count of bases not matched to a gene: 2. CDR3 region: CASSLDTGGEQYV. The DNA for the CDR3 is TGCGCCAGCAGCTTGGATACAGGGGGCGAGCAGTACGTC.

The chain employs TRBV7-8 and TRBJ2-5; weak D call: TRBD2 (5 bases). Germline CDR1 is SGHVS and CDR2 is FQNEAQ. The length of the CDR3 is 15 residues. V was shortened by 5 bases and J by 5 bases, with 18 bases between the two germline ends. This chain's CDR3 is CASSGWEIGVETQYF. The CDR3 nucleotides are TGTGCCAGCAGCGGGTGGGAGATCGGGGTGGAGACCCAGTACTTC.

The chain has TRBV30 and TRBJ2-5; D is unclear. The V gene's germline CDR1 is GTSNPN and CDR2 SVGIG (reference sequence). The CDR3 length is 12 residues. The V gene lost 4 bases and the J gene lost 2 bases, with 8 bases spanning the gap. The CDR3 loop is CAWMQEQETQYF. The CDR3 nucleotides are TGTGCCTGGATGCAGGAACAAGAGACCCAGTACTTC.

This clone was seen a handful of times. The genes are TRBV7-3 and TRBJ1-2; maybe TRBD1 (5 bases). The CDR3 has 13 amino acids. V lost 2 bases to trimming and J lost 4 bases, with 8 bases between them. Germline CDR1 reads SGHTA; CDR2 reads FQGTGA. CDR3 sequence (DNA): TGTGCCAGCAGCTTAGGGCAGGGCTATGGCTACACCTTC. Amino acids: CASSLGQGYGYTF.

The genes are TRBV7-2 and TRBJ1-1, with no clear D. Germline V gene data show CDR1 as SGHTA and CDR2 as FQGNSA. V lost 1 base and J lost 8, with 11 bases in between. The CDR3 has 13 amino acids. As DNA, the CDR3 is TGTGCCAGCAGCTTAGGGATATCGGTAGAAGCTTTCTTT. Protein: CASSLGISVEAFF. The complete variable domain, with remaining parts taken from reference TRBV7-2 and TRBJ1-1, reads GAGVSQSPSNKVTEKGKDVELRCDPISGHTALYWYRQSLGQGLEFLIYFQGNSAPDKSGLPSDRFSAERTGGSVSTLTIQRTQQEDSAVYLCASSLGISVEAFFGQGTRLTVV.